Following are 28 T cell receptor beta chains from one sample sequenced in a study of T cell clonality in common variable immunodeficiency (dated by TCRdb to about 2015). Libraries were built with the immunoSEQ multiplex PCR assay. TCRdb re-hosts the immuneACCESS table, in-frame sequences only. Its copies lack some clones; in the studies checked, an unresolved V gene accounts for under half of them, and the cause for the rest is not known. The table shows about 30,000 clones here, with no singletons. The ten largest make up about 12% of the sample. Sequenced material: peripheral blood mononuclear cells. These receptors were obtained from a person aged 18 to 75 in good health.

This clone showed up many times. The read gets to within 3 residues of the CDR3 end, and the germline J gene fills in the rest. This chain connects TRBV6-2 or TRBV6-3 to TRBJ1-2, with D possibly being TRBD1 (5 bases). The CDR3 has 13 residues. Germline V gene data show CDR1 as MNHEY and CDR2 as SVGEGT. The V end lost 2 bases, the J end lost 2 bases, and 6 bases lay between the germline ends. The covered CDR3 bases are TGTGCCAGCAGTTACGCAGGGAACTATGGC. Encoded protein: CASSYAGNYG. The CDR3 in full is CASSYAGNYGYTF.

This clone was detected ten times or more. From the germline J gene comes the end of the CDR3, since the read stops 3 residues before it. J is TRBJ2-3 and V is TRBV20-1; no clear D gene. The V end lost 5 bases, the J end lost 3 bases, and 15 bases lay between the germline ends. There are 14 residues in the CDR3. Germline-derived CDR1 and CDR2 are DFQATT and SNEGSKA (reference sequence). CDR3 DNA, as far as it was read: TGCAGTGCTCGCCCTCCTCGAAGGACAGATACG. Residues: CSARPPRRTDT. The entire CDR3 protein reads CSARPPRRTDTQYF.

This clone showed up many times. The read stops 3 residues short of the end of the CDR3; the missing end is completed from the germline J gene. The chain couples TRBV20-1 to TRBJ2-5, with a possible D match to TRBD1 (5 bases). Trimming took off 3 bases at V and 5 bases at J, with 19 bases between the two ends. CDR3 size: 15 residues. Germline values: CDR1 DFQATT, CDR2 SNEGSKA (reference sequence). The CDR3 reads CSARGSGSPRETQYF. Partial CDR3 DNA: TGCAGTGCTAGGGGATCAGGGTCCCCGCGGGAGACC.

Points on this clone: The CDR3 goes on 3 residues after the read ends, and that part is filled in from the germline J gene. This chain connects TRBV20-1 to TRBJ1-6, with 8 bases lining up with TRBD1. The length of the CDR3 is 14 residues. The germline V gene encodes CDR1 DFQATT and CDR2 SNEGSKA (reference sequence). CDR3 DNA (partial): TGCAGCGCCAACTCGGGACAGGTTAATTCACCC. This encodes CSANSGQVNSP. The whole CDR3 region reads CSANSGQVNSPLHF.

This clone showed up many times. CDR3 amino acids: CASSRSASSYNEQFF. CDR3 DNA, as far as it was read: TGTGCCAGCAGCCGCAGTGCAAGCTCCTACAATGAG. The chain uses TRBV7-2 and TRBJ2-1; no clear D gene. Read sequence stops 3 residues before the CDR3 end, and the germline J gene provides the missing end. This CDR3 spans 15 amino acids. CDR1 is SGHTA, CDR2 FQGNSA, per germline. The germline V and J ends were trimmed by 5 bases and 0 bases, with 11 bases remaining between them.

This clone occurred many times. The read gets to within 3 residues of the CDR3 end, and the germline J gene fills in the rest. This rearrangement joins TRBV7-3 to TRBJ2-5; 7 bases are shared with TRBD2. The CDR3 is 13 amino acids. Losses at the gene ends were 2 bases for V and 3 bases for J; bases not matched to a gene: 0. Germline CDR1 and CDR2: SGHTA and FQGTGA. CDR3 DNA, as far as it was read: TGTGCCAGCAGCTTAGGGGGGGAAGAGACC. Translated, it gives CASSLGGEET. The entire CDR3 sequence reads CASSLGGEETQYF.

This clone was found many times. From the germline J gene comes the end of the CDR3, since the read stops 3 residues before it. This chain connects TRBV6-2 or TRBV6-3 to TRBJ1-2; TRBD1 might be the D (5 bases). CDR3 size: 15 residues. From germline, CDR1 is MNHEY and CDR2 SVGEGT. Between the trimmed V and J ends, which lost 6 bases and 5 bases, there was a span of 19 bases. Partial CDR3 DNA: TGTGCCAGCAGACTCAAGCGGGGCGCAGGGTATGGC. Residues: CASRLKRGAGYG. The whole CDR3 sequence reads CASRLKRGAGYGYTF.

This clone occurred many times. The read gets to within 3 residues of the CDR3 end, and the germline J gene fills in the rest. This chain joins TRBV5-4 and TRBJ1-2; D is possibly TRBD1 (5 bases). This CDR3 has 11 residues. Germline V gene sequence: CDR1 SGHNT, CDR2 YYREEE (reference sequence). CDR3 sequence: CASSSTGPYTF. CDR3 DNA, as far as it was read: TGTGCCAGCAGCTCAACAGGTCCC.

The table lists this clone with many counts. The junction and the germline gene differ at one end; a read error may be behind it. The read falls 3 residues short of the CDR3 end, and the missing part is taken from the germline J gene. The gene calls are TRBV4-2 and TRBJ1-1; 9 nucleotides align to TRBD1. This CDR3 has 16 residues. Germline CDR1 LGHNA, CDR2 YNFKEQ. The CDR3 bases that were read are TGCGCCAGCAGCCAAGTGGGACAGGGATGGGACACTGAA. Translated: CASSQVGQGWDTE. The full CDR3 sequence reads CASSQVGQGWDTEAFF.

This clone was counted many times. The CDR3 is cut off 3 residues early in the read; its end comes from the germline J gene. This chain uses TRBV12-3 or TRBV12-4 with TRBJ1-2; TRBD1 aligns across 8 bases. V was clipped by 0 bases and J by 4 bases; unmatched bases: 7. This CDR3 has 16 amino acids. This CDR3 is CASSLAGTGLPYGYTF. Partial CDR3 DNA: TGTGCCAGCAGTTTAGCGGGGACAGGTCTACCCTATGGC.

A remark on this clone: Read sequence stops 3 residues before the CDR3 end, and the germline J gene provides the missing end. The J gene is TRBJ2-2, the V gene TRBV30; 8 bases are a match to TRBD1. This CDR3 spans 14 amino acids. CDR1 is GTSNPN and CDR2 is SVGIG in the germline V gene (reference sequence). The CDR3 sequence is CAWSSGTGYEKLFF. Incomplete CDR3 DNA: TGTGCCTGGAGTTCCGGGACAGGCTACGAAAAG.

This clone has a count of ten or more. The CDR3 is cut off 3 residues early in the read; its end comes from the germline J gene. The V gene is TRBV5-1, the J gene TRBJ2-1; TRBD1 matches at 10 bases. Germline CDR1 SGHRS, CDR2 YFSETQ. The CDR3 is 16 amino acids. V lost 4 bases and J lost 1; bases outside the gene matches: 5. The CDR3 protein is CASSLPGQGSYNEQFF. The sequenced part of the CDR3 DNA is TGCGCCAGCAGCCTCCCGGGACAGGGGTCCTACAATGAG.

This clone was recorded many times. The sequence runs out 3 residues before the end of the CDR3; the remainder is reconstructed from the germline J gene. The chain has TRBV4-2 and TRBJ2-6; no reliable D call. V gave up 0 bases and J gave up 0 bases, with 6 bases separating them. The CDR3 length is 16 residues. Germline CDR1 and CDR2: LGHNA and YNFKEQ. CDR3 DNA (partial): TGTGCCAGCAGCCAAGATTCAGACTCTGGGGCCAACGTC. Residues: CASSQDSDSGANV. In full, the CDR3 is CASSQDSDSGANVLTF.

In this sample, this clone turned up many times. The read terminates 3 residues before the CDR3 end, so the remaining end is supplied by the germline J gene. The V call is TRBV7-8, the J call TRBJ1-1; D may be TRBD1 (5 bases). The CDR3 sequence is 16 residues long. Germline loops: CDR1 SGHVS, CDR2 FQNEAQ. Trimming stripped 4 bases from V and 1 base from J, with 16 bases between. This CDR3 is CASSSQPYRSNTEAFF. The DNA read from the CDR3 is TGTGCCAGCAGCTCCCAACCGTACAGGTCGAACACTGAA.

This clone was seen repeatedly, ten times or more. The read terminates 3 residues before the CDR3 end, so the remaining end is supplied by the germline J gene. V is TRBV10-3 and J is TRBJ2-1; 7 bases line up with TRBD2. In germline, CDR1 is ENHRY, CDR2 SYGVKD. This CDR3 comprises 16 residues. V lost 0 bases and J lost 2; bases outside the gene matches: 4. The sequenced part of the CDR3 DNA is TGTGCCATCAGTGAGTCTATGGCGGGGGCCTACAATGAG. Translation: CAISESMAGAYNE. The complete CDR3 sequence is CAISESMAGAYNEQFF.

This clone has a count of ten or more. The read finishes 3 residues shy of the CDR3 end, and the germline J gene is used to complete it. V and J are TRBV11-2 and TRBJ2-1; D might be TRBD2 (6 bases). The V and J ends lost 8 bases and 6 bases respectively, with 17 bases between them. This CDR3 contains 14 residues. The germline V gene has CDR1 SGHAT and CDR2 FQNNGV. The sequenced CDR3 bases are TGTGCCAGCGCCGAGGCGGGGCTTGTCAATGAG. It yields the protein CASAEAGLVNE. The CDR3 reads in full as CASAEAGLVNEQFF.

This clone was picked up many times. The read finishes 3 residues shy of the CDR3 end, and the germline J gene is used to complete it. V gene TRBV7-9 combines with J gene TRBJ1-1; D unresolved. The V gene lost 5 bases and the J gene lost 1 base, with 8 bases spanning the gap. The CDR3 is 13 residues long. The V gene's germline CDR1 is SEHNR and CDR2 FQNEAQ (reference sequence). The part of the CDR3 DNA that was read is TGTGCCAGCAGCCATGAGGCGAACACTGAA. Its protein product is CASSHEANTE. In full, the CDR3 reads CASSHEANTEAFF.

This clone was observed at least ten times. The covered CDR3 bases are TGTGCCAGCACAGTAATGGCGGGGGGTGGGCGGGGACAAGAGACC. Protein: CASTVMAGGGRGQET. The full CDR3 protein is CASTVMAGGGRGQETQYF. The chain has TRBV7-6 and TRBJ2-5; 8 nucleotides match TRBD2. The CDR3 end lies 3 residues beyond the end of the read and is filled in from the germline J gene. The CDR3 is made up of 18 amino acids. Looked up from germline, CDR1 is SGHVS and CDR2 is FNYEAQ. The V and J ends lost 7 bases and 2 bases, in that order; junction bases with no gene match: 18.

This clone has a count of ten or more. The CDR3 is cut off 3 residues early in the read; its end comes from the germline J gene. V is TRBV5-1 and J is TRBJ2-1; tentatively, D is TRBD1 (5 bases). From germline, CDR1 is SGHRS and CDR2 YFSETQ. CDR3 length: 15 residues. Deletions cut 4 bases from V and 0 bases from J, with 11 bases between. The DNA read from the CDR3 is TGCGCCAGCAGCGACGGACAAAGCTCCTACAATGAG. Translating it yields CASSDGQSSYNE. The CDR3 in full is CASSDGQSSYNEQFF. Using reference TRBV5-1 and TRBJ2-1 for the parts outside the CDR3, the full variable domain is KAGVTQTPRYLIKTRGQQVTLSCSPISGHRSVSWYQQTPGQGLQFLFEYFSETQRNKGNFPGRFSGRQFSNSRSEMNVSTLELGDSALYLCASSDGQSSYNEQFFGPGTRLTVL.

The sample holds many counts of this clone. Read data end 3 residues before the CDR3 end; the end is taken from the germline J gene. The chain employs TRBV7-9 and TRBJ2-7; tentatively, D is TRBD1 (6 bases). With 7 bases removed from V and 2 bases from J, the gap between germline ends came to 15 bases. The CDR3 totals 14 residues. CDR1 and CDR2 from the germline V gene are SEHNR and FQNEAQ (reference sequence). The CDR3 loop is CASTPGTRAYEQYF. The sequenced part of the CDR3 DNA is TGTGCCAGCACCCCCGGGACAAGGGCCTACGAG.

This clone was counted many times. The CDR3 end falls 3 residues outside the read, so it is completed with the germline J gene. The chain recombines TRBV20-1 with TRBJ2-7, with D possibly being TRBD1 (6 bases). CDR1 and CDR2 from the germline V gene are DFQATT and SNEGSKA (reference sequence). This CDR3 has 15 residues. V lost 6 bases and J lost 4, with 22 bases in between. The CDR3 loop is CSAFSGGRHLYEQYF. CDR3 DNA (partial): TGCAGTGCCTTCTCTGGGGGCCGCCACCTTTACGAG.

This clone was recorded a few times. The read ends 3 residues before the CDR3 terminus; that terminus is restored from the germline J gene. This chain joins TRBV5-1 and TRBJ2-1; TRBD2 is a possible D gene (6 bases). Trimming took 4 bases from V and 8 from J, leaving 16 bases between them. Germline V gene lookup returns CDR1 SGHRS and CDR2 YFSETQ. CDR3 length equals 14 residues. The CDR3 DNA, read in part, is TGCGCCAGCAGCCCGGGGACTCCCCTCTATGAG. This gives the protein CASSPGTPLYE. The whole CDR3 region reads CASSPGTPLYEQFF.

This clone was seen ten or more times. One end of the junction does not line up with germline, which may come from a read error. With the read ending 3 residues before the CDR3 end, the germline J gene is used to fill in that end. The chain recombines TRBV20-1 with TRBJ1-5; no reliable D call. This CDR3 comprises 13 residues. CDR1 is DFQATT, CDR2 SNEGSKA, per germline (reference sequence). This chain's CDR3 is CSASDRSDQPQHF. The CDR3 bases that were read are TGCAGTGCTAGTGATCGTAGCGATCAGCCC.

This clone has more than one count but fewer than ten. The read halts 3 residues ahead of the CDR3 end, with the missing end drawn from the germline J gene. Other nucleotide sequences from this sample produce the same CDR3. The chain carries TRBV11-3 and TRBJ2-5, with D possibly matching TRBD1 (5 bases). This CDR3 region has 13 residues. Germline CDR1 and CDR2: SGHNT and YENEEA. Trimming removed 1 base from V and 4 bases from J, with 7 bases in between. CDR3: CASSLGGAETQYF. Incomplete CDR3 DNA: TGTGCCAGCAGCTTAGGTGGGGCAGAGACC.

This clone was detected only a few times. The read finishes 3 residues shy of the CDR3 end, and the germline J gene is used to complete it. This chain connects TRBV20-1 to TRBJ1-1, with D possibly matching TRBD1 (5 bases). Germline CDR1 and CDR2: DFQATT and SNEGSKA (reference sequence). The CDR3 totals 14 residues. V gave up 4 bases and J gave up 4 bases, with 16 bases separating them. CDR3 region: CSAKKQDYSTEAFF. Incomplete CDR3 DNA: TGCAGTGCTAAAAAACAGGATTATAGCACTGAA.

In its sample, this clone was seen many times. The missing CDR3 end, 3 residues past where the read stops, is filled in from the germline J gene. The chain combines TRBV6-2 or TRBV6-3 with TRBJ2-5; the D gene is possibly TRBD1 (6 bases). From germline, CDR1 is MNHEY and CDR2 SVGEGT. This CDR3 contains 15 residues. Deletions cut 5 bases from V and 4 bases from J, with 17 bases between. The CDR3 loop reads CASSRDPRGRETQYF. Incomplete CDR3 DNA: TGTGCCAGCAGTCGGGACCCCAGGGGCCGAGAGACC.

This clone was seen repeatedly, ten times or more. The observed sequence ends 3 residues before the CDR3 terminus, with the missing tail filled in from the germline J gene. The chain carries TRBV29-1 and TRBJ2-1; D unclear. Germline V gives CDR1 SQVTM, CDR2 ANQGSEA. This CDR3 region has 13 residues. The DNA read from the CDR3 is TGCATCATCTTGCAGAGCTCCTACAATGAG. Amino acid sequence: CIILQSSYNE. The whole CDR3 sequence is CIILQSSYNEQFF.

In this sample, this clone turned up many times. The sequenced CDR3 bases are TGTGCCAGCAGCTTGGTTAGCGGCTATGGC. Its protein product is CASSLVSGYG. The CDR3 in its entirety is CASSLVSGYGYTF. The V call is TRBV5-6, the J call TRBJ1-2; D unclear. The read is 3 residues too short to cover the CDR3 end, so that end is filled in from the germline J gene. CDR3 length equals 13 residues. The V gene's germline CDR1 is SGHDT and CDR2 YYEEEE. Trimming took 0 bases from V and 4 from J, leaving 7 bases between them.